The clone carrying this T cell receptor beta chain occurred a few times. As yet, its antigen is unknown. The authors reverse transcribed all of the isolated RNA, so sequencing captured expressed TCRB transcripts. Using immunoSEQ multiplex PCR, the repertoire was profiled, and TCRdb retains in-frame clones only, with some absent. This table holds 500,000 to 650,000 clones, 9.5% to 15% found once. The V gene end was trimmed by 1 base and the J gene end by 1 base; junction bases not matched to a gene: 4. CDR3 size: 16 residues. Germline V lookup: CDR1 SGHVS, CDR2 FQNEAQ. The sample originates from a study of beta chain features in type 1 diabetes. Findings and limits, study-wide: TCRB CDR3s were moderately but significantly shorter in Type 1 diabetes patients in all four CD4+ subsets.

J is TRBJ2-3 and V is TRBV7-8; 8 bases map to TRBD2. The receptor was derived from a man between 25 and 39 years old with type 1 diabetes. Source material: naive CD4+ T cells from blood. CDR3 region: CASSLGAGGRTDTQYF. The CDR3 DNA reads TGTGCCAGCAGCTTAGGGGCGGGGGGCCGCACAGATACGCAGTATTTT.